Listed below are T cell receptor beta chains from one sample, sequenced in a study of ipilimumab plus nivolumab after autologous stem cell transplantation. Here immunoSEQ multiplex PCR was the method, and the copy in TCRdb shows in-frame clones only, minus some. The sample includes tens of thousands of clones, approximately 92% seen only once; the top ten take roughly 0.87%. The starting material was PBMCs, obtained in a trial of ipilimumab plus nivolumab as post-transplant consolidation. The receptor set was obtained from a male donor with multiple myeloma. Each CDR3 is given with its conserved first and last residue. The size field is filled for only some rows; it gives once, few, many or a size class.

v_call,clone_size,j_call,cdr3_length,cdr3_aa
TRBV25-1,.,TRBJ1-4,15,CASTATFGEDEKLFF
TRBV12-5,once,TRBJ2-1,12,CASGKTGYEQFF
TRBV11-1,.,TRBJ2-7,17,CASSLLQRLASGGEQYF
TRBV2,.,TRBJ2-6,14,CASNWGVGANVLTF
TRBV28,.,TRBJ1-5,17,CASRSGQTSFNNQPQHF
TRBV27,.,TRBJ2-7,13,CASSPRGPWEQYF
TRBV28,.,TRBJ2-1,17,CASSLELAGASYNEQFF
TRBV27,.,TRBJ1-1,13,CASSLSPRLGAFF
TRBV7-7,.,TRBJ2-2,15,CASSLVPVPPGELFF
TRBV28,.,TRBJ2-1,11,CASRAWRQEFF
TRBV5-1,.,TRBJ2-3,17,CASSLRGRGPGPHTQYF
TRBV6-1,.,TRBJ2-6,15,CASRSGGSGANVLTF
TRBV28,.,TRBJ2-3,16,CASRTAKRGGTDTQYF
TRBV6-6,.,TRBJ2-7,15,CASSYGDRGPHEQYF
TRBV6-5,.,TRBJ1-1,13,CASSYSTGLEAFF
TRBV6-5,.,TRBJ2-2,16,CASSYATSVGSGELFF
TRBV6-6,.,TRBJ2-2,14,CASKSRQNTGELFF
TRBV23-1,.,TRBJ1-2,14,CASSQTGTNYGYTF
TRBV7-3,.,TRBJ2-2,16,CASSLTGAPNTGELFF
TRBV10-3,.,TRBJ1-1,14,CAISARTANTEAFF
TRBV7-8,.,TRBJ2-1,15,CASSYSGRADNEQFF
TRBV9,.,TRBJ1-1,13,CASSEPPGHRILF
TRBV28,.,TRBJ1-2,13,CASSLWDRDGYTF
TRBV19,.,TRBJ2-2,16,CASSNQGYGRYGELFF
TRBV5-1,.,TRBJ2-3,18,CASSSADTPGQRTDTQYF
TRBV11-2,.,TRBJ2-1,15,CASSLDTGPYNEQFF
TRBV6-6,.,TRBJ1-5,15,CASKFSTTDNQPQHF
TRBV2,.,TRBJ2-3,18,CASSEAYSAGGRADTQYF
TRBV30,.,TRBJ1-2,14,CAWTFRGSASGYTF
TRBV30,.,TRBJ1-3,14,CAWSDGITGNTIYF
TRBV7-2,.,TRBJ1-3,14,CASSPPGHGNTIYF
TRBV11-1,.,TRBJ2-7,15,CASSSRTGGSYEQYF
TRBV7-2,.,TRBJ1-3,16,CASSRTGDLSGNTIYF
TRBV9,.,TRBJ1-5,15,CASSVEVWLGLPQHF
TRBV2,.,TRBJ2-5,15,CASSVSGGNGETQYF
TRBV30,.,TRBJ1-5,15,CAWRDRGLDNQPQHF
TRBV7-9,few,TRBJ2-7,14,CASSPTGGAYEQYF
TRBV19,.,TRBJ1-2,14,CASSTAGANYGYTF
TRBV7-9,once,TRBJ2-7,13,CASEPPLSYEQYF
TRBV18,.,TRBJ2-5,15,CASSRGTGSGETQYF
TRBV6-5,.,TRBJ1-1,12,CASRRPNTEAFF
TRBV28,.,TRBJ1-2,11,CASSRYYGYTF